Here is one TCR beta chain with its context. In the original processing: The authors estimated nucleated cell counts from reference gene primer amplification. Produced via immunoSEQ multiplex PCR; TCRdb's table is partial and in-frame only. From that table come the V and J calls and clone size; the DNA was used to work out D and trimming. The table includes roughly 300,000 clones, 70% to 90% detected once. The data were taken from a study of blood T cell repertoires in COVID-19. Study background: COVID-19 samples, acute and convalescent, were from the United States, Italy and Spain. From T cells, B-cell-depleted T cells, or PBMCs came the material, which was cDNA or gDNA.

V shed 7 bases and J shed 8 bases, with 15 bases lying between them. Germline values: CDR1 MDHEN, CDR2 SYDVKM. The CDR3 covers 13 residues. The chain joins TRBV28 to TRBJ2-1; a weak D match, TRBD2 (5 bases). The receptor was isolated from a woman in her 50s who had recovered from COVID-19. The sample consisted of peripheral blood. The CDR3 is CASTPSHGDEQFF. In nucleotides, the CDR3 is TGTGCCAGCACCCCATCCCACGGGGATGAGCAGTTCTTC.